This TCR beta chain originates from a study of cytomegalovirus exposure and HLA in healthy donors. About the research overall: A previous analysis identified 90 million to 140 million unique TCR beta sequences derived from roughly 180 million T cells.

The CDR3 is 14 amino acids. The germline gives CDR1 MNHEY, CDR2 SVGAGI. The V and J ends lost 8 bases and 0 bases respectively, with 11 bases between them. Whole-study results and caveats: Earlier analysis found most TCR beta V segments productive about 87% or about 30% of the time.

The PCR employed 60 Vbeta primers together with 13 Jbeta primers. The table came from immunoSEQ multiplex PCR; TCRdb's copy has only in-frame clones and leaves some out. The sample has roughly 99,000 clones; roughly three quarters are singletons. This clone was seen once. Its antigen is not known. This TCR derives from a woman aged 40 to 50 in good health and CMV-seronegative. The gene calls are TRBV6-5 and TRBJ1-3; no definite D call. The sample was PBMCs. CDR3 region: CASGRSNSGNTIYF. The CDR3 nucleotides read TGTGCCAGCGGTAGGAGTAACTCTGGAAACACCATATATTTT.